This T cell receptor (beta chain) is drawn from a study of CD8 T cells in Susac syndrome. This CDR3 region has 14 residues. V lost 0 bases and J 6 bases, leaving 10 bases between the germline ends. The germline V gene encodes CDR1 SGHKS and CDR2 YYEKEE (reference sequence). Points on this clonotype: Its antigen is unknown.

Findings and limits, study-wide: The relatively small number of individuals in the TCR sequencing and HLA analysis was acknowledged by the study.

Random hexamers primed reverse transcription of about 0.5 to 1 ug RNA. Multiplex immunoSEQ PCR targeted 54 Vbeta and 13 Jbeta TCR beta segments. Each CDR3 protein gets one entry after TCRdb re-called the immunoSEQ multiplex PCR reads with MiXCR. There are around 200,000 distinct CDR3 sequences in the sample; 85% to 95% occur only once, and 0.082% lies in the top ten. The authors carried out high-throughput sequencing of TCR beta. They applied it to CD8+ and CD4+ T cells obtained from blood. TEMRA cells were FACS-enriched, while CD8+ and CD4+ T cells were negatively isolated. This rearrangement joins TRBV5-5 to TRBJ2-1, with a weak D call TRBD1 (6 bases). This sequence originates from a human donor with multiple sclerosis. Sequenced input: CD4+ T cells from PBMCs. The CDR3 spells CASSLEYRVNEQFF. The CDR3 DNA is TGTGCCAGCAGCTTGGAGTACAGGGTCAATGAGCAGTTCTTC.